Shown below are 2 T cell receptor beta chains from a single sample sequenced in a study of shared clonotypes between healthy human individuals. Here immunoSEQ multiplex PCR was the method, and the copy in TCRdb shows in-frame clones only, minus some. The table has millions of clones, over 90% seen once. The material sequenced was naive CD4+ T cells from PBMCs. Subset here: CD45RA+ positively selected. The receptors originated from a man aged 18 to 29 in good health. Some clones in this sample may be carry-over from other donors' samples.

This clone was observed once. The rearrangement links TRBV18 to TRBJ2-6; possible D gene TRBD1, 6 bases. The V gene lost 2 bases and the J gene lost 2 bases, with 10 bases spanning the gap. The CDR3 loop spans 16 amino acids. The germline gives CDR1 KGHSH, CDR2 LQKENI. CDR3 amino acids: CASSPRTAPGANVLTF. The DNA of the CDR3 is TGTGCCAGCTCACCAAGGACAGCGCCTGGGGCCAACGTCCTGACTTTC.

Here the CDR3 DNA reads TGTGCCAGTAGCCCACGGGGTCCTAGACTAAATCAGCCCCAGCATTTT. Residues: CASSPRGPRLNQPQHF. The V and J genes are TRBV19 and TRBJ1-5; no reliable D call. Germline V gene lookup returns CDR1 LNHDA and CDR2 SQIVND (reference sequence). Trimming took off 6 bases at V and 4 bases at J, with 19 bases between the two ends. CDR3 length: 16 amino acids.